The rows below give T cell receptor beta chains drawn from one sample of a study of shared clonotypes between healthy human individuals. Profiled with immunoSEQ multiplex PCR; TCRdb holds only in-frame clones, not every one. In the table there are roughly 1,100,000 clones, more than 65% of which are singletons. The sample was memory CD4+ T cells sorted from blood. These receptor sequences come from a man between 18 and 29 years old in good health. CDR3s include the opening cysteine and the closing phenylalanine or tryptophan. D genes are given only for firm matches. The size field is filled for only some rows; it gives once, few, many or a size class.

TGTGCCAGCAGCCAGTCGTCAGACACTGAAGCTTTCTTT,CASSQSSDTEAFF,-,-,13,TRBJ1-1,TRBV16
TGCGCCAGCAGCCAAGAAGGGGACCCAGATACGCAGTATTTT,CASSQEGDPDTQYF,-,-,14,TRBJ2-3,TRBV4-3
TGTGCCAGCAGCGTAGATGGCAGGGCTTTTGACGAGCAGTACTTC,CASSVDGRAFDEQYF,-,-,15,TRBJ2-7,TRBV9
TGTGCCAGCAGCCTGCAGGGGGCCTCCGGGGAGCTGTTTTTT,CASSLQGASGELFF,TRBD1,-,14,TRBJ2-2,TRBV7-2
TGTGCCACCAGCAGGGAGGGACTAGCGGGAGGGGAGCTGTTTTTT,CATSREGLAGGELFF,TRBD2,-,15,TRBJ2-2,TRBV15
TGTGCCAGCAGTTTCTCTTTGGGGCAGTACTTT,CASSFSLGQYF,-,once,11,TRBJ1-6,TRBV28
TGTGCCAGCAGCCGCCGGGACCCCTACTACGAGCAGTACTTC,CASSRRDPYYEQYF,-,-,14,TRBJ2-7,TRBV5-5
TGTGCTAGCAGCTTAGTCTCCCGACAGACCTCTGGAAACACCATATATTTT,CASSLVSRQTSGNTIYF,-,-,17,TRBJ1-3,TRBV7-7
TGTGCCACCAGCAGAGGAGGGACTGGGGCCAACGTCCTGACTTTC,CATSRGGTGANVLTF,-,-,15,TRBJ2-6,TRBV15
TGTGCCAGCAGTTACTCGGCCCACAAAGGCACTGAAGCTTTCTTT,CASSYSAHKGTEAFF,-,once,15,TRBJ1-1,TRBV6-5
TGTGCCAGTAGTATAAGTAGCGGGACACAAGAGACCCAGTACTTC,CASSISSGTQETQYF,TRBD2,few,15,TRBJ2-5,TRBV19
TGTGCCTCCTCTCCACAGAGGAGCCCCGGGACCCAGTACTTC,CASSPQRSPGTQYF,-,-,14,TRBJ2-5,TRBV30
TGTGCCAGCTCACCGGGGACAGGGGCGACTGGAAACACCATATATTTT,CASSPGTGATGNTIYF,TRBD1,-,16,TRBJ1-3,TRBV18